The rows below give T cell receptor beta chains drawn from one sample of a study of human T cells and chemical hapten exposure. TCRdb re-analysed the RACE reads in MiXCR, keeping a single row per CDR3 protein. Altogether some 100,000 distinct CDR3 sequences are present, 9.2% being singletons, with the ten largest covering about 3.1%. The sample here was whole blood, taken in connection with sensitization to the hapten diphenylcyclopropenone (DPC). The receptors here all came from a woman in her thirties or forties with alopecia areata. Some clones in this sample may be carry-over from other donors' samples. Each CDR3 is given with its conserved first and last residue. A D gene is named only where the DNA matches it firmly. Clone size is not always given. Where it is, it says once, few, many or a class for expanded clones.

v_gene	d_gene	j_gene	abundance	CDR3nt	CDR3aa
TRBV27	NA	TRBJ1-1	NA	TGTGCCAGCACCCCCCTCGGGGGGTCCATGAACACTGAAGCTTTCTTT	CASTPLGGSMNTEAFF
TRBV28	TRBD1	TRBJ1-6	few	TGTGCCAGCACCACAGGGGATTTACCCCTCCACTTT	CASTTGDLPLHF
TRBV7-2	NA	TRBJ2-1	few	TGTGCCAGCAGCTTAAAGGTAGGGCCAGACTCCTACAATGAGCAGTTCTTC	CASSLKVGPDSYNEQFF
TRBV7-2	NA	TRBJ2-1	NA	TGTGCCAGCAGCTTAGTCTCAGGCAGGGTCGATGAGCAGTTCTTC	CASSLVSGRVDEQFF
TRBV12-5	NA	TRBJ1-1	few	TGTGCTAGTGGTTTGGGGAGGAACACTGAAGCTTTCTTT	CASGLGRNTEAFF
TRBV11-1	TRBD2	TRBJ2-5	few	TGTGCCAGCAGCCGTTTGACGGGGGGGCAAGAGACCCAGTACTTC	CASSRLTGGQETQYF
TRBV10-1	NA	TRBJ1-1	few	TGCGCCAGCAGTGCTCAGATACAGGGCGAAGCTTTCTTT	CASSAQIQGEAFF
TRBV6-1	TRBD2	TRBJ2-1	many	TGTGCCAGCACCCGGACTAGCGGGGGGGCGTCGGATGAGCAGTTCTTC	CASTRTSGGASDEQFF
TRBV6-6	NA	TRBJ2-3	few	TGTGCCAGCAGGGCGCTGACAGATACGCAGTATTTT	CASRALTDTQYF
TRBV4-1	NA	TRBJ1-1	few	TGCGCCAGCAGCCAACAACAGGGCCACGAAGCTTTCTTT	CASSQQQGHEAFF
TRBV12-3/TRBV12-4	NA	TRBJ1-2	few	TGTGCCAGCAGTTCTTCAGGACAGATTGGTGTCTATGGCTACACCTTC	CASSSSGQIGVYGYTF
TRBV6-2/TRBV6-3	NA	TRBJ2-2	NA	TGTGCCAGCAGTTCCCCGACTAGTGCTAGCACCGGGGAGCTGTTTTTT	CASSSPTSASTGELFF
TRBV7-6	TRBD1	TRBJ2-2	NA	TGTGCCAGCAGCTCGACGACAGGGGACACCGGGGAGCTGTTTTTT	CASSSTTGDTGELFF
TRBV7-8	TRBD2	TRBJ2-1	many	TGTGCCAGCAGCTTAGGCGCTAGCGGGGGGCCCAGGGCTTACAATGAGCAGTTCTTC	CASSLGASGGPRAYNEQFF
TRBV4-3	TRBD1	TRBJ1-2	many	TGCGCCAGCAACCAGATGACAGGGGCGGGCGGCTACACCTTC	CASNQMTGAGGYTF
TRBV7-6	TRBD2	TRBJ2-1	many	TGTGCCAGCAGCTTTAGAGCGGGGGGGCCTAAAGGCAATGAGCAGTTCTTC	CASSFRAGGPKGNEQFF
TRBV3-1	NA	TRBJ2-7	many	TGTGCCAGCAGCCTACAGGGACCCTACGAGCAGTACTTC	CASSLQGPYEQYF
TRBV7-2	NA	TRBJ2-3	NA	TGTGCCAGCAGCTTACTCCGGGGGAAGACAGAAACGCAGTATTTT	CASSLLRGKTETQYF
TRBV5-1	NA	TRBJ2-2	many	TGCGCCAGCAGAGACCCGGGACACCCGAACACCGGGGAGCTGTTTTTT	CASRDPGHPNTGELFF
TRBV7-9	NA	TRBJ2-7	NA	TGTGCCAGCAGCCCATCGGGCCAACTACGGGAGCAGTACTTC	CASSPSGQLREQYF
TRBV18	NA	TRBJ1-5	many	TGTGCCAGCTCTGACCGGGACAACGATCAGCCCCAGCATTTT	CASSDRDNDQPQHF
TRBV4-1	TRBD1	TRBJ1-6	NA	TGCGCCAGCAGCCCTCCGACCGGACAGGGCAATTCACCCCTCCACTTT	CASSPPTGQGNSPLHF
TRBV12-3/TRBV12-4	NA	TRBJ1-1	many	TGTGCCAGCAGTTGGGCGGTTTATGCTTTCTTT	CASSWAVYAFF
TRBV12-3/TRBV12-4	NA	TRBJ2-4	NA	TGTGCCAGCAGTTTCGGTAGGCAGGGCAAAAACATTCAGTACTTC	CASSFGRQGKNIQYF
TRBV6-2/TRBV6-3	TRBD2	TRBJ2-5	few	TGTGCCAGCAGTTACCATACTAGCGGGCAAGAGACCCAGTACTTC	CASSYHTSGQETQYF
TRBV29-1	TRBD1	TRBJ1-2	many	TGCAGCGTTGGGGACAGGGATGACTATGGCTACACCTTC	CSVGDRDDYGYTF
TRBV6-2/TRBV6-3	NA	TRBJ2-7	many	TGTGCCAGCAGTTACGCCGCTGCCTACGAGCAGTACTTC	CASSYAAAYEQYF
TRBV2	TRBD1	TRBJ1-2	few	TGTGCCAGCAGTCTGACAGGGCCCCCTGGCTACACCTTC	CASSLTGPPGYTF